Each of the 32 T cell receptor beta chains below was sequenced from the same sample in a study of T-cell reconstitution after alpha-beta-depleted transplantation in children. A TCRbeta library incorporating unique molecular identifiers was prepared. TCRdb fed the PCR reads into MiXCR, producing one record per CDR3 protein. The table shows about 420,000 distinct CDR3 sequences, with 15% to 20% occurring only once. This sample comprised PBMCs, mostly from graft donor cells, obtained 360 days after TCRalphabeta/CD19-depleted stem cell transplant. These receptors were collected from a boy in the first two years of life who had a stem cell transplant for Wiskott-Aldrich syndrome, so the T cells may come from the graft donor.

The chain joins TRBV28 to TRBJ1-5, with 8 nucleotides matching TRBD1. Trimming cost V 7 bases and J 1 base; bases outside gene matches: 12. The length of the CDR3 is 17 residues. Germline V lookup: CDR1 MDHEN, CDR2 SYDVKM. CDR3 nucleotide sequence: TGTGCCAGCACCCTAAACAGGGGGAGAGGAAGCAATCAGCCCCAGCATTTT. It translates to CASTLNRGRGSNQPQHF.

The chain carries TRBV5-5 and TRBJ2-5, with D perhaps TRBD1 or TRBD2 (5 bases each). From germline, CDR1 is SGHKS and CDR2 YYEKEE (reference sequence). The V end lost 1 base, the J end lost 4 bases, and 8 bases lay between the germline ends. The CDR3 runs to 13 residues. This CDR3 is CASSLIGGETQYF. The CDR3 coding sequence is TGTGCCAGCAGCTTGATTGGGGGAGAGACCCAGTACTTC.

The chain uses TRBV20-1 and TRBJ2-4; D is uncertain. Germline V gene sequence: CDR1 DFQATT, CDR2 SNEGSKA (reference sequence). The CDR3 is 13 residues long. V was clipped by 0 bases and J by 7 bases, with 10 bases between them. Written as DNA, the CDR3 is TGCAGTGCTAGAGACCCGGGTAGTAACATTCAGTACTTC. Translating it yields CSARDPGSNIQYF.

This clonotype was seen a handful of times. V and J are TRBV10-3 and TRBJ2-1; D may correspond to TRBD1 or TRBD2 (5 bases each). Germline assignment: CDR1 ENHRY and CDR2 SYGVKD. The CDR3 totals 16 residues. V lost 4 bases, J lost 5 bases, and 18 bases lay in between. The CDR3: CAISVGVLGTNNEQFF. CDR3 DNA sequence: TGTGCCATCAGTGTGGGGGTCTTGGGCACCAACAATGAGCAGTTCTTC.

This clonotype appeared a few times. The rearrangement links TRBV30 to TRBJ2-4; D might be TRBD1 or TRBD2, each matching 5 bases. This CDR3 has 15 amino acids. CDR1 is GTSNPN, CDR2 SVGIG, per germline (reference sequence). V was pared by 0 bases and J by 0 bases, with 9 bases between. The CDR3 loop reads CAWSVPGLAKNIQYF. The CDR3 nucleotides read TGTGCCTGGAGTGTACCGGGGCTAGCCAAAAACATTCAGTACTTC.

This clonotype was counted only a few times. V and J are TRBV29-1 and TRBJ2-5; no definite D call. The germline V gene encodes CDR1 SQVTM and CDR2 ANQGSEA. The CDR3 extends over 13 amino acids. The ends were cut back, 8 bases at V and 5 bases at J, with 18 bases in the middle. This CDR3 is CSSLSSTTETQYF. Written as DNA, the CDR3 is TGCAGCTCCCTCAGTTCGACCACTGAGACCCAGTACTTC. The variable domain in full, with the rest retrieved from reference TRBV29-1 and TRBJ2-5, is SAVISQKPSRDICQRGTSLTIQCQVDSQVTMMFWYRQQPGQSLTLIATANQGSEATYESGFVIDKFPISRPNLTFSTLTVSNMSPEDSSIYLCSSLSSTTETQYFGPGTRLLVL.

V usage is TRBV12-3 or TRBV12-4 and J usage is TRBJ1-2; possible D gene TRBD1, 5 bases. Trimming removed 2 bases at V and 5 bases at J, with 12 bases between. This CDR3 spans 14 amino acids. The chain's CDR3 is CASSLKGLWYGYTF. In DNA, the CDR3 is TGTGCCAGCAGTTTAAAGGGGTTATGGTATGGCTACACCTTC.

This clonotype was counted at least ten times. The rearrangement uses TRBV29-1 and TRBJ2-5, with TRBD1 matching 7 bases. Per the germline V gene, CDR1 is SQVTM and CDR2 is ANQGSEA. J lost 1 base, V lost 4 bases, and 6 bases had no gene match. This CDR3 has 14 residues. The CDR3 DNA reads TGCAGCGTTGGATCACGGACAGGCCAAGAGACCCAGTACTTC. This translates into CSVGSRTGQETQYF.

In this sample, this clonotype turned up a few times. This sequence joins TRBV6-1 and TRBJ2-5; no clear D. The CDR3 loop spans 14 amino acids. V was trimmed by 6 bases and J by 5 bases, leaving 16 bases between them. CDR1 is MNHNS, CDR2 SASEGT, per germline. DNA of the CDR3: TGTGCCAGCAGCACTAAATGGAGTACCGAGACCCAGTACTTC. Its protein is CASSTKWSTETQYF.

This chain uses TRBV5-8 with TRBJ2-5; D gene uncertain. The CDR3 runs to 16 residues. Trimming took 1 base from V and 1 from J, leaving 14 bases between them. Germline V gene sequence: CDR1 SGHTS, CDR2 YDEGEE. CDR3 bases: TGTGCCAGCAGCTTGTCGGATCCCCGTCGCCAAGAGACCCAGTACTTC. Its protein is CASSLSDPRRQETQYF. The entire variable domain, with the rest obtained from reference TRBV5-8 and TRBJ2-5, is as follows: EAGVTQSPTHLIKTRGQQATLRCSPISGHTSVYWYQQALGLGLQFLLWYDEGEERNRGNFPPRFSGRQFPNYSSELNVNALELEDSALYLCASSLSDPRRQETQYFGPGTRLLVL.

V usage is TRBV9 and J usage is TRBJ2-2; 8 bases line up with TRBD1. Trimming removed 3 bases from V and 4 bases from J; junction bases left unmatched: 14. Germline V gene lookup returns CDR1 SGDLS and CDR2 YYNGEE. This CDR3 has 18 amino acids. The CDR3 DNA reads as TGTGCCAGCAGCGCTGGGGGACAGGCTTATACCTCCACCGGGGAGCTGTTTTTT. Encoded protein: CASSAGGQAYTSTGELFF.

The V call is TRBV10-3, the J call TRBJ2-1; possibly TRBD1 for D (6 bases). The CDR3 is made up of 14 amino acids. Germline CDR1 ENHRY, CDR2 SYGVKD. The germline V and J ends were trimmed by 11 bases and 6 bases, with 20 bases remaining between them. CDR3 loop: CAAKTDRFFNEQFF. In DNA, the CDR3 is TGTGCCGCCAAGACAGACAGGTTCTTCAATGAGCAGTTCTTC.

The chain couples TRBV30 to TRBJ2-6; unclear D gene. Germline assignment: CDR1 GTSNPN and CDR2 SVGIG (reference sequence). V lost 5 bases to trimming and J lost 0 bases, with 11 bases between them. CDR3 length: 15 amino acids. The CDR3 loop reads CAWGTRLSGANVLTF. The DNA for the CDR3 is TGTGCCTGGGGTACCAGACTCTCTGGGGCCAACGTCCTGACTTTC.

The chain has TRBV6-1 and TRBJ2-5, with 11 nucleotides matching TRBD2. With V trimmed by 5 bases and J by 4 bases, 24 bases remained unmatched. This CDR3 region has 21 residues. Germline V gives CDR1 MNHNS, CDR2 SASEGT. The CDR3: CASSRKTSGVLTYTTLETQYF. CDR3 coding DNA: TGTGCCAGCAGTCGAAAGACTAGCGGGGTACTTACCTATACCACCTTAGAGACCCAGTACTTC.

This chain joins TRBV18 and TRBJ2-1, with D tentatively TRBD1 (5 bases). Germline CDR1 KGHSH, CDR2 LQKENI. With 2 bases removed from V and 4 bases from J, the gap between germline ends came to 18 bases. There are 17 residues in the CDR3. In DNA form, the CDR3 reads TGTGCCAGCTCACCAAAGTTGGGTACAGGCCGTTACAATGAGCAGTTCTTC. Translating it yields CASSPKLGTGRYNEQFF.

DNA of the CDR3: TGCAGCGTTGTCTCCGGGACAGGGGGCAGGGGCTATGGCTACACCTTC. It translates to CSVVSGTGGRGYGYTF. The chain recombines TRBV29-1 with TRBJ1-2, with 12 bases matching TRBD1. The CDR3 sequence is 16 residues long. From germline, CDR1 is SQVTM and CDR2 ANQGSEA. V was pared by 4 bases and J by 4 bases, with 10 bases of the junction left unmatched.

This chain connects TRBV3-1 to TRBJ2-1, with unresolved D. Germline V gives CDR1 LGHDT, CDR2 YNNKEL (reference sequence). Trimming shortened V by 3 bases and J by 0 bases, and 6 bases separated the two germline ends. This CDR3 is built from 14 residues. The CDR3 coding sequence is TGTGCCAGCAGCCAGAAGAGCTCCTACAATGAGCAGTTCTTC. It is translated as CASSQKSSYNEQFF.

V is TRBV20-1 and J is TRBJ2-7, with 9 bases fitting TRBD2. Germline trimming cut 3 bases from V and 3 bases from J; bases unmatched to any gene: 6. Germline lookup yields CDR1 DFQATT and CDR2 SNEGSKA (reference sequence). The CDR3 spans 14 residues. The CDR3 nucleotides read TGCAGTGCTAGGAAGGCGGGGGGGCTCTACGAGCAGTACTTC. Amino acids: CSARKAGGLYEQYF.

This clonotype was recorded a few times. This rearrangement joins TRBV4-1 to TRBJ2-1; the D gene is possibly TRBD2 (5 bases). Germline CDR1 is MGHRA and CDR2 is YSYEKL. The CDR3 has 14 residues. V was clipped by 3 bases and J by 9 bases, with 15 bases between them. In DNA, the CDR3 is TGCGCCAGCAGCCAGCAAAACATACGGGGTGAGCAGTTCTTC. This codes for CASSQQNIRGEQFF.

This clonotype was picked up a small number of times. The J gene is TRBJ2-4, the V gene TRBV5-1; D uncertain. Germline V gene lookup returns CDR1 SGHRS and CDR2 YFSETQ. CDR3 size: 14 residues. Between the trimmed V and J ends, which lost 3 bases and 7 bases, there was a span of 14 bases. The CDR3 nucleotides read TGCGCCAGCAGCTCTCCCTGGGATGGGAACATTCAGTACTTC. It codes for CASSSPWDGNIQYF.

This clonotype was counted a few times. The V call is TRBV27, the J call TRBJ2-7; tentative D call: TRBD2 (6 bases). There are 12 residues in the CDR3. Germline assignment: CDR1 MNHEY and CDR2 SMNVEV (reference sequence). Trimming took 10 bases from V and 2 from J, leaving 12 bases between them. The CDR3 reads CATRRGPYEQYF. The CDR3 region has the DNA TGTGCCACCCGGCGGGGACCCTACGAGCAGTACTTC.

V is TRBV4-3 and J is TRBJ2-5; 7 nucleotides agree with TRBD2. The CDR3 consists of 16 residues. V dropped 0 bases and J dropped 0; count of bases not matched to a gene: 4. The germline V gene has CDR1 LGHNA and CDR2 YSLEER. The CDR3 DNA is TGCGCCAGCAGCCAAGATCGGGGACTATACCAAGAGACCCAGTACTTC. It translates to CASSQDRGLYQETQYF.

The J gene is TRBJ2-2, the V gene TRBV6-1, with TRBD2 matching 8 bases. The CDR3 has 14 amino acids. J gave up 8 bases and V 2 bases, and 4 bases lay outside the gene matches. The V gene's germline CDR1 is MNHNS and CDR2 SASEGT. The chain's CDR3 is CASSERSSGGELFF. CDR3 in DNA: TGTGCCAGCAGTGAACGGTCTAGCGGGGGGGAGCTGTTTTTT.

The V gene is TRBV2, the J gene TRBJ2-1, with D tentatively TRBD2 (6 bases). The CDR3 runs 10 residues. The germline V gene has CDR1 SNHLY and CDR2 FYNNEI. The V end was cut by 8 bases, the J end by 8 bases, with 7 bases between. CDR3 loop: CASGGYEQFF. The CDR3 bases are TGTGCCAGCGGGGGGTATGAGCAGTTCTTC.

This chain connects TRBV6-1 to TRBJ2-3; 11 bases align to TRBD2. The CDR3 has 15 amino acids. V lost 6 bases to trimming and J lost 4 bases; unmatched junction nucleotides: 6. CDR1 is MNHNS and CDR2 is SASEGT in the germline V gene. This chain's CDR3 is CASRDSGGASDTQYF. In nucleotides, the CDR3 is TGTGCCAGCAGGGATAGCGGGGGGGCTTCAGATACGCAGTATTTT.

This clonotype was counted only a few times. This chain links TRBV12-3 or TRBV12-4 with TRBJ1-4; D call uncertain. Trimming pared 0 bases from V and 7 bases from J, leaving 15 bases between. The CDR3 covers 16 residues. The CDR3 sequence: CASSLAWTVAGEKLFF. CDR3 sequence (DNA): TGTGCCAGCAGTTTAGCGTGGACCGTCGCGGGTGAAAAACTGTTTTTT.

The chain has TRBV5-1 and TRBJ2-5, with D possibly being TRBD1 or TRBD2 (7 bases each). With 8 bases removed from V and 5 bases from J, the gap between germline ends came to 22 bases. CDR1 SGHRS and CDR2 YFSETQ come from the germline V gene. The CDR3 spans 15 residues. CDR3 DNA: TGCGCCAGTCGCCGGCTGGGAGGGGGCGGCGAGACCCAGTACTTC. This sequence encodes CASRRLGGGGETQYF.

This clonotype was found a few times. V and J are TRBV3-1 and TRBJ2-3; D unclear. The CDR3 totals 13 residues. Germline V CDR1 and CDR2: LGHDT, YNNKEL (reference sequence). The V end was cut by 0 bases, the J end by 7 bases, with 8 bases between. The CDR3, as DNA: TGTGCCAGCAGCCAAGATCCAGCATATACGCAGTATTTT. Translating it yields CASSQDPAYTQYF.

This clonotype was seen a single time. The chain links TRBV10-3 to TRBJ2-3, with TRBD2 matching over 7 bases. The CDR3 runs 17 residues. In germline, CDR1 is ENHRY, CDR2 SYGVKD. V lost 5 bases, J lost 5 bases, and 16 bases stayed unmatched. CDR3 region: CAISRKGLSTTIDTQYF. The DNA for the CDR3 is TGTGCCATCAGTCGTAAGGGACTATCTACAACCATAGATACGCAGTATTTT.

This clonotype was seen more than once but under ten times. J is TRBJ2-7 and V is TRBV7-9, with TRBD2 matching over 10 bases. Unmatched junction bases numbered 8, after V lost 5 bases and J lost 1 base. This CDR3 contains 16 residues. Germline CDR1 is SEHNR and CDR2 is FQNEAQ (reference sequence). CDR3 loop: CASSQKREGQSYEQYF. CDR3 bases: TGTGCCAGCAGCCAGAAGCGGGAGGGCCAGTCCTACGAGCAGTACTTC.

This chain connects TRBV6-2 or TRBV6-3 to TRBJ2-3; D remains unclear. CDR1 is MNHEY, CDR2 SVGEGT, per germline. The CDR3 has 11 amino acids. V lost 2 bases, J lost 5 bases, and 2 bases lay in between. DNA for the CDR3: TGTGCCAGCAGTTACCAAGATACGCAGTATTTT. Translation: CASSYQDTQYF.

This clonotype was detected ten times or more. V usage is TRBV18 and J usage is TRBJ2-3; no clear D gene. The V gene lost 0 bases and the J gene lost 1 base, with 5 bases spanning the gap. The CDR3 runs to 14 residues. The germline V gene has CDR1 KGHSH and CDR2 LQKENI. DNA for the CDR3: TGTGCCAGCTCACCACCGACGGGCACAGATACGCAGTATTTT. This sequence encodes CASSPPTGTDTQYF.